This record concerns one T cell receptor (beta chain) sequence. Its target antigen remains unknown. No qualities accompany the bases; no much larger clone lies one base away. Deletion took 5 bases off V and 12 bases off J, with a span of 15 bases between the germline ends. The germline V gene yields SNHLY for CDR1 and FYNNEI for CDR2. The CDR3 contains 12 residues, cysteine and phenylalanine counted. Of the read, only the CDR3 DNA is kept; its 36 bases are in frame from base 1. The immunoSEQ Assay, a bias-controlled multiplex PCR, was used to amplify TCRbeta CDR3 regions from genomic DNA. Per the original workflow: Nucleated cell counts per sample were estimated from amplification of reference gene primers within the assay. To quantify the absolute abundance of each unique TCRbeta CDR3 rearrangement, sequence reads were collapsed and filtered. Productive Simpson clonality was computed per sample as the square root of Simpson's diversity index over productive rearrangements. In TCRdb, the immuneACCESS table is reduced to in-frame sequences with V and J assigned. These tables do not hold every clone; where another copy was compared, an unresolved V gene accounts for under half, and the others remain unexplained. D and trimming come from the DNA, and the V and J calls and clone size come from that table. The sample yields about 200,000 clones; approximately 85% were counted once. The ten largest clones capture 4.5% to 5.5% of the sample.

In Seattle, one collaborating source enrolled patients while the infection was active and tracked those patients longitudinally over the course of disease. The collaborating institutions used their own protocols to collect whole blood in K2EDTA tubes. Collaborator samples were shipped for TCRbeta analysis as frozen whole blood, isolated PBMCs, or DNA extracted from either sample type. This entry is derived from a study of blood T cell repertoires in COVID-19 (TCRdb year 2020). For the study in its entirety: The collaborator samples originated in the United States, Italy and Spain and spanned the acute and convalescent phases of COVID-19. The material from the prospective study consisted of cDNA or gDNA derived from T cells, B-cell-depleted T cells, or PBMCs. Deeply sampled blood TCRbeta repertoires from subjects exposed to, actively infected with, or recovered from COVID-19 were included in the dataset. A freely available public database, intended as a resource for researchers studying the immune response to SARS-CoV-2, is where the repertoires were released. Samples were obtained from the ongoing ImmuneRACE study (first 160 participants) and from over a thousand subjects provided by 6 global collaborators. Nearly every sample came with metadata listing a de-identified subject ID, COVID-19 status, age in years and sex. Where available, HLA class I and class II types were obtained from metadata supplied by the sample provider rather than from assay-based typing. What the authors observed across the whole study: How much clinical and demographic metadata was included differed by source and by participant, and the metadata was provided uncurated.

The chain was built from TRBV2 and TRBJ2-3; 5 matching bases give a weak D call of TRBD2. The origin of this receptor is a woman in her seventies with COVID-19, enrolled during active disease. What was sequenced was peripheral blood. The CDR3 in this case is CASSFSTISQYF. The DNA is TGTGCCAGCAGTTTTTCGACTATAAGCCAGTATTTT.